The T cell receptor beta chain described here comes from a study of cytomegalovirus exposure and HLA in healthy donors. About the study: Earlier findings included some 120 million unique TCR beta sequences obtained from some 180 million T cells.

PCR used 60 Vbeta primers and 13 Jbeta primers. This table comes from immunoSEQ multiplex PCR, and its TCRdb copy is limited to in-frame clones, with some not included. The sample records about 130,000 clones, about 78% being singletons. Regarding the study as a whole: Through in vitro validation, a few CMV-associated chains were shown to be specific for CMV antigens.

This clone was seen a few times. Its cognate antigen is unknown. Germline loops: CDR1 MDHEN, CDR2 SYDVKM. This CDR3 is built from 14 residues. With 6 bases clipped from V and 4 bases from J, the junction kept 8 bases outside the gene matches. Sequenced material: PBMCs. The chain combines TRBV28 with TRBJ1-2; 7 bases are a match to TRBD1. This clonotype was obtained from a man aged 25-45 years in good health and CMV-seronegative. The CDR3 region is CASSPRDSVYGYTF. In nucleotides, the CDR3 is TGTGCCAGCAGCCCTAGGGACAGCGTCTATGGCTACACCTTC.